This T cell receptor beta chain was found in a study of tumor-infiltrating lymphocytes in primary liver carcinoma. Study background: Regardless of tissue type, samples showed similar yields of roughly 3.5 to 7.5 million productive TCRbeta reads.

A primer matching the constant region was used to make TCR beta cDNA from 450 to 500 ng of total RNA. Amplification in three nested multiplex PCR rounds with slightly modified ARM-PCR gave rise to TCR beta libraries. For roughly 11 cycles apiece, the opening two PCR rounds ran with TRBV1-TRBV30 forward primers and a C-beta reverse primer. Each CDR3 protein is one row after TCRdb ran MiXCR on the multiplex PCR reads. The sample holds under 200,000 distinct CDR3 sequences, 85% seen once. The V and J ends lost 6 bases and 10 bases, in that order; junction bases with no gene match: 11. Germline-derived CDR1 and CDR2 are SNHLY and FYNNEI. The CDR3 is made up of 15 amino acids. Joint extraction of RNA and DNA used roughly 20-32 mg of bulk tissue that was unsorted.

The V gene is TRBV2, the J gene TRBJ2-1, with TRBD2 matching 11 bases. The TCR comes from a man aged 40-49 years with primary liver carcinoma and hepatitis B virus infection. Sequenced input: tumor tissue from primary liver carcinoma. The CDR3 DNA reads as TGTGCCAGCAGGCCTGAAGGGACTAGCGGTTCCGAGCAGTTCTTC. It codes for CASRPEGTSGSEQFF.